This T cell receptor (beta chain) emerged from a study of T cells in women clearing cervical HPV infection. Study information: No precancer developed; the control's incident HPV16 infection cleared within 12 months. For cases, blood was sampled a median about 150 days after lesion detection, interquartile range roughly 80 to 230 days.

Germline V gene data show CDR1 as SEHNR and CDR2 as FQNEAQ (reference sequence). The ends were cut back, 4 bases at V and 4 bases at J, with 13 bases in the middle. The CDR3 loop spans 14 amino acids. Sequencing used immunoSEQ multiplex PCR; TCRdb keeps in-frame clones, though not all of them. The repertoire table contains 22,000 or so clones. Each participant carried one incident cervical HPV16 infection only. Of note for this clone: Its antigen is still unknown. The read terminates 3 residues ahead of where the CDR3 ends, so the germline J gene completes it.

Study-wide results and caveats: TRBV6-7 relative abundance averaged roughly 0.1% in cases and under 0.2% in controls.

The V and J genes are TRBV7-9 and TRBJ1-1, with D perhaps matching TRBD1 (6 bases). What was sequenced was blood buffy coat. This clonotype was sampled from a woman between 18 and 75 years old with a cervical HPV16 infection that either progressed to CIN3+ or cleared (not recorded which). The CDR3 region is CASSSPGVSTEAFF. The sequenced part of the CDR3 DNA is TGTGCCAGCAGCTCCCCAGGGGTCTCCACTGAA.